This T cell receptor beta chain is from a study of T cell changes during pregnancy in multiple sclerosis. Using immunoSEQ multiplex PCR, the repertoire was profiled, and TCRdb retains in-frame clones only, with some absent. This sample yields about 110,000 clones, of which about 90% are seen a single time; about 1.6% belongs to the top ten. This CDR3 is built from 16 residues. Trimming shortened V by 0 bases and J by 4 bases, and 15 bases separated the two germline ends. CDR1 and CDR2 (germline): LGHNA, YNFKEQ. The sample in question was peripheral blood, obtained before pregnancy. This chain connects TRBV4-2 to TRBJ1-2; D possibly corresponds to TRBD1 (6 bases). This TCR came from a female donor with multiple sclerosis, enrolled in a pregnancy study. The DNA for the CDR3 is TGTGCCAGCAGCCAAGATACCGGGGGGCAGGTCTATGGCTACACCTTC. Translated: CASSQDTGGQVYGYTF.